Each of the 10 T cell receptor beta chains below was sequenced from the same sample in a study of cytomegalovirus exposure and HLA in healthy donors. The primer mix had 60 Vbeta and 13 Jbeta primers. Clones were sequenced by immunoSEQ multiplex PCR, and TCRdb holds only the in-frame ones, with some missing. The sample contains about 93,000 clones, about 80% of which appear only once. The sample taken for sequencing was PBMCs. The receptor set was obtained from a man aged 25-45 years in good health and CMV-seronegative.

This chain connects TRBV10-3 to TRBJ2-1; 7 positions agree with TRBD1. The CDR3 has 14 amino acids. The germline V gene has CDR1 ENHRY and CDR2 SYGVKD. Trimming removed 6 bases from V and 10 bases from J; junction bases left unmatched: 12. The CDR3 nucleotides read TGTGCCATCAGGGCGGGCAAGGGGGCGAGGGAGCAGTTCTTC. This translates into CAIRAGKGAREQFF.

The gene calls are TRBV29-1 and TRBJ1-2, with TRBD1 identical over 7 bases. CDR3 length equals 14 residues. CDR1 SQVTM and CDR2 ANQGSEA come from the germline V gene. Trimming cost V 4 bases and J 4 bases; bases outside gene matches: 9. For the CDR3, the DNA is TGCAGCGTTGGAACCCTAGACAGGGTCTATGGCTACACCTTC. The encoded protein is CSVGTLDRVYGYTF.

The chain carries TRBV11-2 and TRBJ1-6; 9 bases are shared with TRBD1. The V segment lost 5 bases and the J segment 7 bases; nucleotides outside the gene matches: 3. The CDR3 has 14 amino acids. Germline V CDR1 and CDR2: SGHAT, FQNNGV. The CDR3 sequence is CASSGTGGNSPLHF. The CDR3 DNA is TGTGCCAGCAGCGGTACAGGGGGCAATTCACCCCTCCACTTT.

The chain recombines TRBV4-1 with TRBJ2-7; D is perhaps TRBD1 (6 bases). V was shortened by 4 bases and J by 4 bases, with 11 bases between the two germline ends. Germline V lookup: CDR1 MGHRA, CDR2 YSYEKL. The CDR3 has 13 amino acids. The CDR3 loop reads CASSRNTGYEQYF. In DNA, the CDR3 is TGCGCCAGCAGCCGTAATACAGGGTACGAGCAGTACTTC.

V and J are TRBV4-3 and TRBJ2-3; 8 nucleotides align to TRBD2. Germline V gives CDR1 LGHNA, CDR2 YSLEER. V lost 0 bases, J lost 4 bases, and 3 bases stayed unmatched. CDR3 length equals 15 residues. The CDR3 spells CASSQEGLVSDTQYF. As DNA, the CDR3 is TGCGCCAGCAGCCAAGAGGGACTAGTTTCAGATACGCAGTATTTT.

The chain carries TRBV7-7 and TRBJ2-1; a weak D match, TRBD2 (6 bases). V was clipped by 5 bases and J by 3 bases, with 14 bases between them. This CDR3 comprises 15 residues. Germline values: CDR1 SSHAT, CDR2 FNYEAQ (reference sequence). DNA of the CDR3: TGTGCCAGCAGCAACGGAGGAGGGATCTACAATGAGCAGTTCTTC. This encodes CASSNGGGIYNEQFF.

The rearrangement joins TRBV27 to TRBJ1-5, with 8 nucleotides matching TRBD1. CDR3 length equals 15 residues. CDR1 is MNHEY and CDR2 is SMNVEV in the germline V gene (reference sequence). The J segment lost 1 base and the V segment lost 5 bases, leaving 4 bases of the junction unmatched. The CDR3 is CASSPRTGSNQPQHF. CDR3 nucleotide sequence: TGTGCCAGCAGTCCCCGGACAGGGAGCAATCAGCCCCAGCATTTT.

V and J are TRBV7-3 and TRBJ2-3, with D perhaps matching TRBD1 (5 bases). Trimming stripped 2 bases from V and 0 bases from J, with 12 bases between. The CDR3 runs to 16 residues. The germline gives CDR1 SGHTA, CDR2 FQGTGA. This chain's CDR3 is CASSLGASSSTDTQYF. The CDR3 DNA follows: TGTGCCAGCAGCTTAGGGGCAAGCAGTAGCACAGATACGCAGTATTTT.

This clone has a single count. The chain recombines TRBV4-1 with TRBJ2-1; a weak D match, TRBD2 (5 bases). The CDR3 extends over 15 amino acids. The V gene lost 0 bases and the J gene lost 9 bases, with 15 bases spanning the gap. Germline V gene lookup returns CDR1 MGHRA and CDR2 YSYEKL. The CDR3 DNA sequence: TGCGCCAGCAGCCAAGAGAGGGCCGCTGGCGGTGAGCAGTTCTTC. Its translation: CASSQERAAGGEQFF.

The rearrangement links TRBV7-8 to TRBJ2-1; D perhaps matches TRBD2 (6 bases). The CDR3 is made up of 15 amino acids. The V and J ends lost 6 bases and 5 bases respectively, with 17 bases between them. Germline V lookup: CDR1 SGHVS, CDR2 FQNEAQ. CDR3 sequence reads: CASRYGPSENNEQFF. CDR3 nucleotide sequence: TGTGCCAGCAGGTACGGGCCTAGCGAGAACAATGAGCAGTTCTTC.